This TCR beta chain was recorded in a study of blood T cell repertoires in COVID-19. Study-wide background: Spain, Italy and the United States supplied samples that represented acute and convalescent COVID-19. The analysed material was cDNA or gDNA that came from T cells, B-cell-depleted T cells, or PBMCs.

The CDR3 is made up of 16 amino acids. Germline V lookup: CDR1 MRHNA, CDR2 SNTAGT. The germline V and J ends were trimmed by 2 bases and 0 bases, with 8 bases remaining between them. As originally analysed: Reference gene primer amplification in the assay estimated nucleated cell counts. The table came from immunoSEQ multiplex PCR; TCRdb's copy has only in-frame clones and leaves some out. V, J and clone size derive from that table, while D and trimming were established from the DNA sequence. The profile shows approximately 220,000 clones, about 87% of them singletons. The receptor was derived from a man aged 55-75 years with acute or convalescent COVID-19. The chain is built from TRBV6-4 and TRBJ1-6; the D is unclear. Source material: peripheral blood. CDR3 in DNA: TGTGCCAGCAGTGACCCGTTGAGCTCCTATAATTCACCCCTCCACTTT. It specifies CASSDPLSSYNSPLHF.